The clone carrying this T cell receptor beta chain was seen many times. Time point specified: sample taken at primary tumor resection. Untreated early-stage non-small cell lung cancer patients, 72 in total, were the donors. Tumor, nontumor lung or frozen PBMC supplied whole RNA that was sequenced unsorted. In TCRdb, the 5' RACE reads were re-called with MiXCR into one record per CDR3 protein. Of about 38,000 distinct CDR3 sequences listed, 7.5% are singletons. This specimen belongs to a study of spatial heterogeneity in lung cancer. Looking at the study overall: Detection consistently captured more beta-chain sequences than alpha-chain sequences. Raw sequencing reads included, on average, more than eight appearances of each unique TCR and UMI combination.

CDR3 size: 15 residues. Germline V gene data show CDR1 as SEHNR and CDR2 as FQNEAQ (reference sequence). Trimming removed 6 bases at V and 0 bases at J, with 14 bases between. V and J are TRBV7-9 and TRBJ1-1; the D gene is possibly TRBD1 (6 bases). The starting material was PBMCs, obtained at surgery. The source of this sequence is a male donor with early-stage non-small cell lung cancer. The CDR3 DNA reads as TGTGCCAGCAGGGATAAGGACAGAATGAACACTGAAGCTTTCTTT. Its protein is CASRDKDRMNTEAFF.